One and the same sample provided the 18 T cell receptor beta chains below, sequenced in a study of cytomegalovirus exposure and HLA in healthy donors. The PCR made use of 60 Vbeta and 13 Jbeta primers. The table came from immunoSEQ multiplex PCR; TCRdb's copy has only in-frame clones and leaves some out. Among 150,000 to 200,000 clones listed, around 80% were seen once. Sequencing was done on a sample of PBMCs. The source of these receptors is a woman in her forties in good health and CMV-seronegative.

The chain is built from TRBV6-1 and TRBJ2-5, with a tentative D call TRBD2 (5 bases). This CDR3 is built from 14 residues. V was cut by 1 base and J by 0 bases, with 6 bases left in between. From germline, CDR1 is MNHNS and CDR2 SASEGT. The CDR3 spells CASSEGGNQETQYF. CDR3 bases: TGTGCCAGCAGTGAAGGAGGGAACCAAGAGACCCAGTACTTC.

This clone was detected only once. The J gene is TRBJ2-1, the V gene TRBV7-3; tentative D call: TRBD2 (6 bases). Germline CDR1 and CDR2: SGHTA and FQGTGA. CDR3 length equals 17 residues. The V and J ends lost 5 bases and 6 bases respectively, with 23 bases between them. CDR3 in DNA: TGTGCCAGCAGCCCCACCCCCACATGGGAGGTGGGCAATGAGCAGTTCTTC. It yields the protein CASSPTPTWEVGNEQFF.

The chain combines TRBV5-1 with TRBJ2-7; D is unresolved. The CDR3 consists of 13 residues. V lost 0 bases and J 3 bases, leaving 7 bases between the germline ends. CDR1 and CDR2 (germline): SGHRS, YFSETQ. The CDR3 reads CASSLEPGYEQYV. As DNA, the CDR3 is TGCGCCAGCAGCTTGGAACCAGGCTACGAGCAGTACGTC.

V is TRBV19 and J is TRBJ1-2; tentative D call: TRBD1 (6 bases). This CDR3 has 16 amino acids. The V gene lost 6 bases and the J gene lost 5 bases, with 22 bases spanning the gap. The germline CDR1 and CDR2 sequences are LNHDA and SQIVND (reference sequence). CDR3 protein: CASSMGGARVDYGYTF. CDR3 bases: TGTGCCAGTAGCATGGGGGGGGCGCGAGTTGATTATGGCTACACCTTC.

The V call is TRBV6-5, the J call TRBJ2-3; a weak D match, TRBD1 (6 bases). The CDR3 sequence is 15 residues long. Trimming removed 7 bases at V and 4 bases at J, with 18 bases between. Germline lookup yields CDR1 MNHEY and CDR2 SVGAGI. CDR3 nucleotides: TGTGCCAGCACTTCCGGCAGGGGTTATTCAGATACGCAGTATTTT. Encoded protein: CASTSGRGYSDTQYF.

This sequence joins TRBV19 and TRBJ2-1, with a weak D call TRBD2 (5 bases). Germline V lookup: CDR1 LNHDA, CDR2 SQIVND (reference sequence). With 6 bases removed from V and 2 bases from J, the gap between germline ends came to 14 bases. The CDR3 is made up of 15 amino acids. The DNA for the CDR3 is TGTGCCAGTAGCACCTCTGTCGGGACCTACAATGAGCAGTTCTTC. Translating it yields CASSTSVGTYNEQFF.

The V gene is TRBV6-5, the J gene TRBJ1-1, with D maybe TRBD1 (6 bases). The CDR3 has 15 residues. Trimming shortened V by 5 bases and J by 6 bases, and 19 bases separated the two germline ends. The germline V gene has CDR1 MNHEY and CDR2 SVGAGI. The CDR3 sequence: CASSLLSTGGSEAFF. The CDR3 coding sequence is TGTGCCAGCAGTCTCCTGTCGACAGGCGGCTCTGAAGCTTTCTTT.

The chain combines TRBV11-3 with TRBJ1-2; D is ambiguous. Germline CDR1 is SGHNT and CDR2 is YENEEA. V lost 2 bases, J lost 7 bases, and 17 bases lay in between. This CDR3 is built from 15 residues. CDR3 in DNA: TGTGCCAGCAGCTTAAGTCTAGACGGTAGATTTGGCTACACCTTC. This translates into CASSLSLDGRFGYTF.

The genes are TRBV29-1 and TRBJ2-7; the D gene is possibly TRBD2 (5 bases). Germline V gives CDR1 SQVTM, CDR2 ANQGSEA. The CDR3 has 13 amino acids. V was cut by 3 bases and J by 7 bases, with 16 bases left in between. This CDR3 is CSVESLPPGEQYV. The CDR3 DNA follows: TGCAGCGTTGAGTCACTTCCCCCGGGGGAGCAGTACGTC.

V gene TRBV6-1 combines with J gene TRBJ1-4; D is possibly TRBD1 (6 bases). The CDR3 totals 14 residues. The ends were cut back, 4 bases at V and 4 bases at J, with 10 bases in the middle. The germline CDR1 and CDR2 sequences are MNHNS and SASEGT. The DNA of the CDR3 is TGTGCCAGCAGTGCCCGGGACATTAATGAAAAACTGTTTTTT. Amino acids: CASSARDINEKLFF.

The table lists this clone with a count of one. This chain connects TRBV7-2 to TRBJ2-1; TRBD2 is a possible D gene (5 bases). Trimming removed 5 bases from V and 0 bases from J, with 11 bases in between. In germline, CDR1 is SGHTA, CDR2 FQGNSA. The length of the CDR3 is 15 residues. The CDR3: CASSPQRGSYNEQFF. The CDR3 DNA follows: TGTGCCAGCAGCCCCCAACGGGGCTCCTACAATGAGCAGTTCTTC.

The CDR3 protein is CASSRTGVEQYF. The CDR3, as DNA: TGCGCCAGCAGCAGGACAGGGGTCGAGCAGTACTTC. The J gene is TRBJ2-7, the V gene TRBV5-1; 9 bases are a match to TRBD1. The length of the CDR3 is 12 residues. Germline V CDR1 and CDR2: SGHRS, YFSETQ. V gave up 4 bases and J gave up 6 bases; unmatched junction bases: 2.

The chain recombines TRBV5-5 with TRBJ1-4; 7 bases fit TRBD1. From germline, CDR1 is SGHKS and CDR2 YYEKEE (reference sequence). CDR3 length: 15 amino acids. Trimming took 4 bases from V and 6 from J; bases not matched to a gene: 9. CDR3 DNA sequence: TGTGCCAGCAGCCTACAGGGGACGGTGGATGAAAAACTGTTTTTT. It is translated as CASSLQGTVDEKLFF.

This clone was picked up a small number of times. The genes are TRBV30 and TRBJ1-5; D unclear. The germline V gene has CDR1 GTSNPN and CDR2 SVGIG (reference sequence). Trimming removed 2 bases from V and 6 bases from J, with 11 bases in between. The CDR3 consists of 13 residues. CDR3 DNA sequence: TGTGCCTGGAGTTCCGGGGATGGTCAGCCCCAGCATTTT. This sequence encodes CAWSSGDGQPQHF.

Here the CDR3 reads CASSYSAGRGNTEAFF. The CDR3 DNA sequence: TGTGCCAGCAGTTACTCGGCAGGGAGGGGGAACACTGAAGCTTTCTTT. The chain uses TRBV6-5 and TRBJ1-1; D might be TRBD1 (5 bases). Per the germline V gene, CDR1 is MNHEY and CDR2 is SVGAGI. This CDR3 is built from 16 residues. Trimming removed 0 bases at V and 1 base at J, with 12 bases between.

The chain employs TRBV15 and TRBJ1-5, with a possible D match to TRBD1 (5 bases). V was pared by 0 bases and J by 4 bases, with 10 bases between. In germline, CDR1 is LNHNV, CDR2 YYDKDF (reference sequence). This CDR3 is 15 amino acids long. CDR3 coding DNA: TGTGCCACCAGCAGAGATGGCAGGGAAAATCAGCCCCAGCATTTT. This codes for CATSRDGRENQPQHF.

In this sample, this clone turned up a few times. The chain couples TRBV6-5 to TRBJ2-6, with D possibly TRBD1 on 5 matching bases. This CDR3 comprises 13 residues. The V gene lost 6 bases and the J gene lost 6 bases, with 9 bases spanning the gap. CDR1 MNHEY and CDR2 SVGAGI come from the germline V gene. This chain's CDR3 is CASSRDQANVLTF. In DNA form, the CDR3 reads TGTGCCAGCAGCAGGGATCAGGCCAACGTCCTGACTTTC.

The chain has TRBV11-1 and TRBJ1-2; D not resolved. This CDR3 is built from 15 residues. V lost 5 bases and J 0 bases, leaving 13 bases between the germline ends. CDR1 is SGHAT, CDR2 FQDESV, per germline (reference sequence). DNA for the CDR3: TGTGCCAGCAGCCCCCGTCTCACAGCTAACTATGGCTACACCTTC. The encoded protein is CASSPRLTANYGYTF.